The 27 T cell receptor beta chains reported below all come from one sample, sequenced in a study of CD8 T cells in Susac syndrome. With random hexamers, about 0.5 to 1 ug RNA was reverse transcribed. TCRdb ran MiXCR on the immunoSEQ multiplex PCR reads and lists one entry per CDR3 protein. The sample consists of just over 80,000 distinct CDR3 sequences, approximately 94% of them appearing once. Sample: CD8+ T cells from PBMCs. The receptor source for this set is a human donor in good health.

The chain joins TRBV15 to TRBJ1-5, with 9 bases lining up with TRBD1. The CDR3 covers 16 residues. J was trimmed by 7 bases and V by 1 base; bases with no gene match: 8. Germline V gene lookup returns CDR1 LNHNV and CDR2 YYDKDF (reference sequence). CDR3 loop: CATSRVPGTGLQPQHF. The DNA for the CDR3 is TGTGCCACCAGCAGAGTCCCCGGGACAGGGCTACAGCCCCAGCATTTT.

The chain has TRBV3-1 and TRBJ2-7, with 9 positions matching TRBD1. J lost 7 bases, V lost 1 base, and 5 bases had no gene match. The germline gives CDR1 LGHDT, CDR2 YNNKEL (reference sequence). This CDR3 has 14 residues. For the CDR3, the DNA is TGTGCCAGCAGCCAAGCGCAGACAGGGGGTGAGCAGTACGTC. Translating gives CASSQAQTGGEQYV.

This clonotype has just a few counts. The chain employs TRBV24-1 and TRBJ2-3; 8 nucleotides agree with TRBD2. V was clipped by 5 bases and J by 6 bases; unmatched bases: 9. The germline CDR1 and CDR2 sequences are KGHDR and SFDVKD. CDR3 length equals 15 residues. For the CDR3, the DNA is TGTGCCACCAGTGCTATAGCGGGATCTACCGATACGCAGTATTTT. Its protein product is CATSAIAGSTDTQYF.

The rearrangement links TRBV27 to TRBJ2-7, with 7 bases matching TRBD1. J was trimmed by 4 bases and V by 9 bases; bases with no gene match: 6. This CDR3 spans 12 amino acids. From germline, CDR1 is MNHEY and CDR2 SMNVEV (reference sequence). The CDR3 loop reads CASKGAGYEQYF. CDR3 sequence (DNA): TGTGCCAGTAAGGGGGCTGGGTACGAGCAGTACTTC.

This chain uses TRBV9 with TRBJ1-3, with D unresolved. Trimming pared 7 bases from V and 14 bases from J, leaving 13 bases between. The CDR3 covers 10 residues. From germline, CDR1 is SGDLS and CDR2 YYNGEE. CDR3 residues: CASGQRPLYF. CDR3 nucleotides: TGTGCCAGCGGCCAGCGTCCGCTATATTTT.

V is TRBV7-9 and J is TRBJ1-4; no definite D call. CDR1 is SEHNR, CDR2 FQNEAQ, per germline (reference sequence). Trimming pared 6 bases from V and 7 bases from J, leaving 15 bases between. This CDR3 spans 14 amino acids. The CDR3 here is CASSSDKLFEKLFF. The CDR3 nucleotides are TGTGCCAGCAGTTCCGACAAGCTATTTGAAAAACTGTTTTTT.

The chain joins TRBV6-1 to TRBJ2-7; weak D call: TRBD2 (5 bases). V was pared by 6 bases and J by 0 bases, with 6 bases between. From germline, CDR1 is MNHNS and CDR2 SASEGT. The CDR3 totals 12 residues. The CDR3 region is CASRGSSYEQYV. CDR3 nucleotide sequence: TGTGCCAGCAGAGGGAGCTCCTACGAGCAGTACGTC.

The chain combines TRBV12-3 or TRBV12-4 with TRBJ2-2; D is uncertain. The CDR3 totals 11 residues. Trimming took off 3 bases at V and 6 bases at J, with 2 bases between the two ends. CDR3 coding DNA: TGTGCCAGCAGTTTTGCCGGGGAGCTGTTTTTT. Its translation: CASSFAGELFF.

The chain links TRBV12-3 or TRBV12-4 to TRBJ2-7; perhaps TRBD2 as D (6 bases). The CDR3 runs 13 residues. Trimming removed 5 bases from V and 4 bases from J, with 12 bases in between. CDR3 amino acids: CASSRVGGYEQYV. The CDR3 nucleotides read TGTGCCAGCAGTCGCGTCGGGGGATACGAGCAGTACGTC.

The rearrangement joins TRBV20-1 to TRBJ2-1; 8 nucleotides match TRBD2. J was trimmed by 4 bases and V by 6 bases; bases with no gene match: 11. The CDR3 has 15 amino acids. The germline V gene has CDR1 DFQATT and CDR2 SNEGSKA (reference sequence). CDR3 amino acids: CSAITVAGLYNEQFF. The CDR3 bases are TGCAGTGCGATTACCGTAGCGGGACTTTACAATGAGCAGTTCTTC.

This CDR3 is CASSGGAHNYGYTF. The CDR3 bases are TGTGCCAGCAGCGGGGGGGCTCATAACTATGGCTACACCTTC. The J gene is TRBJ1-2, the V gene TRBV9; the D gene is possibly TRBD1 (6 bases). This CDR3 spans 14 amino acids. In germline, CDR1 is SGDLS, CDR2 YYNGEE. Trimming removed 3 bases from V and 1 base from J, with 10 bases in between.

The DNA of the CDR3 is TGCGCCAGCAGCCAAGGGCAATTTATTCGGGATCAAGAGACCCAGTACTTC. Protein sequence: CASSQGQFIRDQETQYF. The genes are TRBV4-1 and TRBJ2-5; a possible D gene is TRBD2 (5 bases). The germline V and J ends were trimmed by 1 base and 2 bases, with 17 bases remaining between them. The CDR3 loop spans 17 amino acids. In germline, CDR1 is MGHRA, CDR2 YSYEKL.

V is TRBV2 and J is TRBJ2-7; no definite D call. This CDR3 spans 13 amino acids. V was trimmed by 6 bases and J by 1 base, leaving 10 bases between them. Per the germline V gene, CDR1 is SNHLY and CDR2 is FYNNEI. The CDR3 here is CASSWAPSYEQYV. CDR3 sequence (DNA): TGTGCCAGCAGCTGGGCACCATCCTACGAGCAGTACGTC.

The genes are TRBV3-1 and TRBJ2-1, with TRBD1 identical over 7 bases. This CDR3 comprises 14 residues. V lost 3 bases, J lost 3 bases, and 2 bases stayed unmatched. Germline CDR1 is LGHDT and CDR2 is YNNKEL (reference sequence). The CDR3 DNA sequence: TGTGCCAGCAGCCACCAGGGGGACTACAATGAGCAGTTCTTC. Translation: CASSHQGDYNEQFF.

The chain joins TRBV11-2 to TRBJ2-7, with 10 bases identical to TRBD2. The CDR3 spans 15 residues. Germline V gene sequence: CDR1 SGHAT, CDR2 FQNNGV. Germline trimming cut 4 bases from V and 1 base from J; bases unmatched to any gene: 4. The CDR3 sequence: CASSSLAGLSYEQYF. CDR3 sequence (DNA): TGTGCCAGCAGCTCACTAGCGGGGCTTTCCTACGAGCAGTACTTC.

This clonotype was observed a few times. CDR3 bases: TGTGCCAGCAGCTCCCGTACTAGCGGGACCAAGAATGAGCAGTTCTTC. Translating it yields CASSSRTSGTKNEQFF. V is TRBV9 and J is TRBJ2-1, with 10 positions matching TRBD2. With V trimmed by 4 bases and J by 7 bases, 11 bases remained unmatched. Germline loops: CDR1 SGDLS, CDR2 YYNGEE. The CDR3 consists of 16 residues.

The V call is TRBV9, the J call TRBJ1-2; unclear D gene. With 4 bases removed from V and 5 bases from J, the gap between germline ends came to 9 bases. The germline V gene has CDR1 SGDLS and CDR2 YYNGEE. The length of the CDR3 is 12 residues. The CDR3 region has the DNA TGTGCCAGCAGCTCCACCGCTTATGGCTACACCTTC. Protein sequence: CASSSTAYGYTF.

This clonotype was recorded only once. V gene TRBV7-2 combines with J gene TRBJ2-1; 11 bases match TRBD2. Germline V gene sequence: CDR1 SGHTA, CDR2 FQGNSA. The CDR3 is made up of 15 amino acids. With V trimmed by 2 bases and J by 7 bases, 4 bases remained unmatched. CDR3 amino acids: CASSLRWTSGNEQFF. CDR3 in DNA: TGTGCCAGCAGCTTAAGGTGGACTAGCGGGAATGAGCAGTTCTTC.

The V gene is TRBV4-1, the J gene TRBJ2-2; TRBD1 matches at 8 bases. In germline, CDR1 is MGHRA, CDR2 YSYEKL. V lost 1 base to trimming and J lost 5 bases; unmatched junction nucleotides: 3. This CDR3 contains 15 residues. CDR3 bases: TGCGCCAGCAGCCAAGGACAGGGGATTACCGGGGAGCTGTTTTTT. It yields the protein CASSQGQGITGELFF.

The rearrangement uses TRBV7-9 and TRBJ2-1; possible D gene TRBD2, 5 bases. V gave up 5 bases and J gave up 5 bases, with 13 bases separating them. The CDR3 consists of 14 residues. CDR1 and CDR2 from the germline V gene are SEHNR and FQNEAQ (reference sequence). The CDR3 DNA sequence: TGTGCCAGCAGCGGGAGTAGAGCGGACAATGAGCAGTTCTTC. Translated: CASSGSRADNEQFF.

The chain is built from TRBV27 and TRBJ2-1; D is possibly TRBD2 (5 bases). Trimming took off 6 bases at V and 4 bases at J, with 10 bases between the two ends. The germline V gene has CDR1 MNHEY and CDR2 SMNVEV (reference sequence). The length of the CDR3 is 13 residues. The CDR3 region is CASRDLPYNEQFF. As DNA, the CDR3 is TGTGCCAGCAGGGACTTGCCGTACAATGAGCAGTTCTTC.

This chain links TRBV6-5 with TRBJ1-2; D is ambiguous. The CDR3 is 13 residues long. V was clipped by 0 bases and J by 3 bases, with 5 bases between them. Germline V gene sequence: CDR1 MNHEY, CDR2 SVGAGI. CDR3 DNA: TGTGCCAGCAGTTACTCGACACACTATGGCTACACCTTC. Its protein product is CASSYSTHYGYTF.

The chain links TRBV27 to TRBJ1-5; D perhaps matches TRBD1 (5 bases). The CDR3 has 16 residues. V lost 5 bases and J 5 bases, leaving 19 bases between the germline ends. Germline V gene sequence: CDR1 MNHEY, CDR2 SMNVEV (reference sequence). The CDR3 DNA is TGTGCCAGCAGTCCCCAGGGTCGACGAATTGATCAGCCCCAGCATTTT. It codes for CASSPQGRRIDQPQHF.

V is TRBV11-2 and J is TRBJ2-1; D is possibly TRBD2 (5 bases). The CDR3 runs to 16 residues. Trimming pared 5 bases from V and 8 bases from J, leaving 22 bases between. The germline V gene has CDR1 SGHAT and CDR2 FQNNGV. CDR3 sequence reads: CASSPQPDGLGDEQFF. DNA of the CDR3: TGTGCCAGCAGCCCACAACCCGACGGCCTGGGAGATGAGCAGTTCTTC.

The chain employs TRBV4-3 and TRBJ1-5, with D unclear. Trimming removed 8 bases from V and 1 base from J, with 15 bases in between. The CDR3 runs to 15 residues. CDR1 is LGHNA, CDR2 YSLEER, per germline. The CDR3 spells CASSPEFYSNQPQHF. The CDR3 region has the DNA TGCGCCAGCTCACCCGAGTTTTACAGCAATCAGCCCCAGCATTTT.

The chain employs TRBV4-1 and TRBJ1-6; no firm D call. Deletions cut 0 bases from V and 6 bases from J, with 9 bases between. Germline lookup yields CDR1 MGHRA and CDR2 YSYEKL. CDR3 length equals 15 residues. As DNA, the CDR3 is TGCGCCAGCAGCCAAGATTCGGGCCTTAATTCACCCCTCCACTTT. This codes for CASSQDSGLNSPLHF.

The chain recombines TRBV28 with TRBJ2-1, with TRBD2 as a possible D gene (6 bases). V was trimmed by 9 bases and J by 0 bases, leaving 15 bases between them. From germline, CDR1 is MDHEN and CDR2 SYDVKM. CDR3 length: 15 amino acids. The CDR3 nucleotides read TGTGCCAGTCTCGTTCCGGGGGTCTCCTACAATGAGCAGTTCTTC. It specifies CASLVPGVSYNEQFF.